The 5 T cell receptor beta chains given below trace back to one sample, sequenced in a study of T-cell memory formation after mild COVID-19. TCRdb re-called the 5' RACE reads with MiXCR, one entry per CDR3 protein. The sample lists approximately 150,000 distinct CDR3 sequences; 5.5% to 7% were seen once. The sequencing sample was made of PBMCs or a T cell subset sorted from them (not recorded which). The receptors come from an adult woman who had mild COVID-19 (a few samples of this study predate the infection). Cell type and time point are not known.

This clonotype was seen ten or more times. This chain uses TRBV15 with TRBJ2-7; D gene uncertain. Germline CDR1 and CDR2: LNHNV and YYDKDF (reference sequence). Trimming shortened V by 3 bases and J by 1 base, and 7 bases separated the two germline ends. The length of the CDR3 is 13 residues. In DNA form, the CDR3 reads TGTGCCACCAGCAGTAGGTCATCCTACGAGCAGTACTTC. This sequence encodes CATSSRSSYEQYF.

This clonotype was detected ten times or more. The CDR3 coding sequence is TGTGCCAGCAGCCACGACCGCAATCAGCCCCAGCATTTT. This codes for CASSHDRNQPQHF. The chain recombines TRBV11-3 with TRBJ1-5; D gene uncertain. The ends were cut back, 5 bases at V and 2 bases at J, with 7 bases in the middle. There are 13 residues in the CDR3. Germline lookup yields CDR1 SGHNT and CDR2 YENEEA.

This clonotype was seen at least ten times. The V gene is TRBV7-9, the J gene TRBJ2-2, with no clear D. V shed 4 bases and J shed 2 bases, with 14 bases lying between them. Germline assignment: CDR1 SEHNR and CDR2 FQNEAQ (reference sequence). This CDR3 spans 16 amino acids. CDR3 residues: CASSSPSLSNTGELFF. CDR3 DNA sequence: TGTGCCAGCAGCTCTCCCTCCCTCTCTAACACCGGGGAGCTGTTTTTT. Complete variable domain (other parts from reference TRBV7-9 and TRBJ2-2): DTGVSQNPRHKITKRGQNVTFRCDPISEHNRLYWYRQTLGQGPEFLTYFQNEAQLEKSRLLSDRFSAERPKGSFSTLEIQRTEQGDSAMYLCASSSPSLSNTGELFFGEGSRLTVL.

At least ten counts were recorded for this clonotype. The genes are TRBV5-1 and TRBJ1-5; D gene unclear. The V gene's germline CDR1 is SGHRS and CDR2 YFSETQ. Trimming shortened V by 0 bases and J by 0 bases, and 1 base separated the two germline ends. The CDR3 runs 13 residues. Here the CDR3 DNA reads TGCGCCAGCAGCTTGGATAGCAATCAGCCCCAGCATTTT. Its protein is CASSLDSNQPQHF.

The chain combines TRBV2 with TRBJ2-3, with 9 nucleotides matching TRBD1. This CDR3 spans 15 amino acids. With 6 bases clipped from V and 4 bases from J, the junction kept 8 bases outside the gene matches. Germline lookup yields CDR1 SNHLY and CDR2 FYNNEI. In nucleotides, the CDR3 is TGTGCCAGCAGCTTGGACAGGGGCCCCGCAGATACGCAGTATTTT. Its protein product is CASSLDRGPADTQYF.